One TCR beta chain is described in this entry. This specimen belongs to a study of blood T cell repertoires in COVID-19. Study-wide context: The study drew acute and convalescent COVID-19 samples from the United States, Italy and Spain. From T cells, B-cell-depleted T cells, or PBMCs came the material, which was cDNA or gDNA.

How the authors handled the data: Amplifying reference gene primers gave estimates of nucleated cell counts. Produced via immunoSEQ multiplex PCR; TCRdb's table is partial and in-frame only. V, J and clone size are taken as reported in that table, and D and trimming were inferred from the DNA itself. This table holds more than 250,000 clones, about nine tenths found once. This CDR3 is built from 14 residues. J was trimmed by 8 bases and V by 5 bases; bases with no gene match: 10. CDR1 GTSNPN and CDR2 SVGIG come from the germline V gene (reference sequence). Enrolment of Seattle patients took place during active infection, and they were followed longitudinally.

The TCR was taken from a woman in her forties or fifties with COVID-19, enrolled during active disease. This chain joins TRBV30 and TRBJ2-1; 9 bases fit TRBD1. The source material was peripheral blood. The CDR3 here is CAWAYGTGRDEQFF. CDR3 bases: TGTGCCTGGGCATACGGGACAGGGAGGGATGAGCAGTTCTTC.